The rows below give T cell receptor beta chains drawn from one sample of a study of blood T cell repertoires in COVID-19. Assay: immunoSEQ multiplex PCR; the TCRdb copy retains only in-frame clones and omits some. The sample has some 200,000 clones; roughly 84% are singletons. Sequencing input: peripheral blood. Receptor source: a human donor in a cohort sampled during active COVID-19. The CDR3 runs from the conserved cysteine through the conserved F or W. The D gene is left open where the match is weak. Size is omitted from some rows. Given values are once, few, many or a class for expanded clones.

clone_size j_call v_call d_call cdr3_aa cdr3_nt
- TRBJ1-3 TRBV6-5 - CAIKGGTGNTIYF TGTGCCATTAAGGGGGGGACTGGAAACACCATATATTTT
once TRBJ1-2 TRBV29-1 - CSVETLTEYGYTF TGCAGCGTTGAAACGCTGACAGAATATGGCTACACCTTC
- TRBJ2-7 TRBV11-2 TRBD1 CASSLNRRTGISYEQYF TGTGCCAGCAGCTTAAATAGGCGGACAGGGATATCCTACGAGCAGTACTTC
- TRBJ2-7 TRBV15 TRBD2 CATSSQREGRGEQYF TGTGCCACCAGCAGCCAGCGGGAGGGACGGGGGGAGCAGTACTTC
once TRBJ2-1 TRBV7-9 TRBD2 CASRPGGGRADEQFF TGTGCCAGCAGACCGGGGGGCGGGAGGGCCGATGAGCAGTTCTTC
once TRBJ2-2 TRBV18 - CASSRRDTNTGELFF TGTGCCAGCTCACGTCGGGACACCAACACCGGGGAGCTGTTTTTT
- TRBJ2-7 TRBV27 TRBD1 CASRLYTGGSYEQYF TGTGCCAGCAGATTGTATACAGGGGGCTCCTACGAGCAGTACTTC
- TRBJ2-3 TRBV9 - CASTGSTDTQYF TGTGCCAGCACAGGGAGCACAGATACGCAGTATTTT
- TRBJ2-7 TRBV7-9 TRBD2 CASSPEGTSPSYEQYF TGTGCCAGCAGCCCTGAGGGGACTAGTCCGTCCTACGAGCAGTACTTC
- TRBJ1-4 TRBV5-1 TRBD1 CASSPSIGQDEKLFF TGCGCCAGCAGCCCCTCCATAGGACAGGATGAAAAACTGTTTTTT
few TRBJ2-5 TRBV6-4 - CASLDPDNQETQYF TGTGCCAGCCTAGACCCGGACAACCAAGAGACCCAGTACTTC
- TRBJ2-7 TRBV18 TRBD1 CASSGDRAYEQYF TGTGCCAGCTCAGGGGACAGAGCCTACGAGCAGTACTTC
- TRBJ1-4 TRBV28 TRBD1 CAIRTGGGTNEKLFF TGTGCCATCAGAACAGGGGGGGGGACTAATGAAAAACTGTTTTTT
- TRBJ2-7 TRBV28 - CASSPGRLGEQYF TGTGCCAGCAGCCCAGGGAGGCTTGGCGAGCAGTACTTC
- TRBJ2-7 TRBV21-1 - CASSKDGKSSYEQYF TGTGCCAGCAGCAAAGACGGGAAGAGCTCCTACGAGCAGTACTTC
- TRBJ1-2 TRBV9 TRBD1 CASSPGQGVMGYGYTF TGTGCCAGCAGCCCCGGACAGGGCGTAATGGGCTATGGCTACACCTTC
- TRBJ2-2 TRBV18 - CASSSSGGSNTGELFF TGTGCCAGCTCATCCTCTGGCGGATCGAACACCGGGGAGCTGTTTTTT
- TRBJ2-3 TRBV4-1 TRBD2 CASSQEQTSASTDTQYF TGCGCCAGCAGCCAAGAACAGACTAGCGCGAGCACAGATACGCAGTATTTT
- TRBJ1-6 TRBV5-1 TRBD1 CASSRSTGGNSPLHF TGCGCCAGCAGCAGGTCGACAGGGGGCAATTCACCCCTCCACTTT
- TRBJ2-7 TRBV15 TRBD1 CATSRGTGGSYEQYF TGTGCCACCAGCAGAGGGACAGGGGGCTCCTACGAGCAGTACTTC
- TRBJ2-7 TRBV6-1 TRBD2 CASSEVLSGTYEQYF TGTGCCAGCAGTGAAGTTCTTAGCGGGACCTACGAGCAGTACTTC
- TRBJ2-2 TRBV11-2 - CASSLGGLNTGELFF TGTGCCAGCAGCTTAGGGGGCTTGAACACCGGGGAGCTGTTTTTT
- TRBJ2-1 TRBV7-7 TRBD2 CASSHGGLDSGDEQFF TGTGCTAGCAGCCACGGGGGACTAGATTCGGGCGATGAGCAGTTCTTC
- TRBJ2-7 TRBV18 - CASSPGFDSYEQYF TGTGCCAGCTCACCAGGGTTTGACAGCTACGAGCAGTACTTC
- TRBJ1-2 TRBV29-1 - CSVGGTPRLTDYGYTF TGCAGCGTGGGGGGGACACCTCGGTTAACGGACTATGGCTACACCTTC
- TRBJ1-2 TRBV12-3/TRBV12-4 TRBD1 CASNTGTGAPYTF TGTGCCAGCAATACCGGGACAGGGGCGCCCTACACCTTC
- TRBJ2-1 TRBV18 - CASSPGLYNEQFF TGTGCCAGCTCACCGGGGCTGTACAATGAGCAGTTCTTC